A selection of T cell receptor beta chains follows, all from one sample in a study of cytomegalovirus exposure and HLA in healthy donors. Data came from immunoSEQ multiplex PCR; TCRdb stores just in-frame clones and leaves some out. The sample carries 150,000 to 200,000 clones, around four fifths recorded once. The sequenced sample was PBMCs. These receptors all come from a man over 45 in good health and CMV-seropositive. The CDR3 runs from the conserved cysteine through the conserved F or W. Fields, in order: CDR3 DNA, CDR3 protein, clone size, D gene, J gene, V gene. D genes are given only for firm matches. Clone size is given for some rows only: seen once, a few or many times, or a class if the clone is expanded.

TGTGCCAGCAGTGAAGGGCCAGAGGATGGCTACACCTTC CASSEGPEDGYTF . . TRBJ1-2 TRBV6-1
TGTGCCAGCAGTTTGGTGTCGGGGGGGCCGAATACGCAGTATTTT CASSLVSGGPNTQYF few TRBD2 TRBJ2-3 TRBV28
TGTGCCAGCAGCGTGGGAGGGGGCAATCAGCCCCAGCATTTT CASSVGGGNQPQHF once . TRBJ1-5 TRBV9
TGTGCCAGCAGCTTAGCTGGGACAGGGGACTACACCTTC CASSLAGTGDYTF once TRBD1 TRBJ1-2 TRBV7-9
TGTGCCTGGACATCCGGGACAGACCCCTACGAGCAGTACTTC CAWTSGTDPYEQYF . TRBD1 TRBJ2-7 TRBV30
TGTGCCAGCAGCTTATTCAGGTACGAGCAGTACTTC CASSLFRYEQYF . . TRBJ2-7 TRBV13
TGTGCCTGGAAATCGTCGGGAAACTATGGCTACACCTTC CAWKSSGNYGYTF once . TRBJ1-2 TRBV30
TGTGCCAGCAGCTTGGTAGGGGGCGCTTGGGAGACCCAGTACTTC CASSLVGGAWETQYF . TRBD1 TRBJ2-5 TRBV28
TGTGCCAGCAGTTACTCGCGGGGGAGCTACGAGCAGTACTTC CASSYSRGSYEQYF . TRBD2 TRBJ2-7 TRBV6-5
TGTGCCAGCTCACCAGTGGGGGGTCAGCCCCAGCATTTT CASSPVGGQPQHF . . TRBJ1-5 TRBV18
TGTGCCAGCAGTTTATTACCCGGCCGGGAGCCCATCACAGATACGCAGTATTTT CASSLLPGREPITDTQYF . . TRBJ2-3 TRBV28
TGTGCCAGCAGGAGGGACAGGGGTTATGGTGGGGCCAACGTCCTGACTTTC CASRRDRGYGGANVLTF . TRBD1 TRBJ2-6 TRBV5-8
TGTGCCAGCAGCTTGGAGTCGCACCGGGACAGGGACCAAGAGACCCAGTACTTC CASSLESHRDRDQETQYF . TRBD1 TRBJ2-5 TRBV5-4
TGTGCCAGCACACTTGCAGGGGCCTACGAGCAGTACTTC CASTLAGAYEQYF . . TRBJ2-7 TRBV7-9
TGTGCCAGCAGTTTGCTAGCGGGAGGGCCAAAGACCCAGTACTTC CASSLLAGGPKTQYF . TRBD2 TRBJ2-5 TRBV27
TGCAGCGTTGGGGGGGGCGGGTCCGTTGGGTACAATGAGCAGTTCTTC CSVGGGGSVGYNEQFF . . TRBJ2-1 TRBV29-1
TGTGCCAGCGCAGTGACAGCTTCCACAGATACGCAGTATTTT CASAVTASTDTQYF . . TRBJ2-3 TRBV11-3
TGCGCCAGCAGCTTCACGACAGGGGTAACTAACTATGGCTACACCTTC CASSFTTGVTNYGYTF once TRBD1 TRBJ1-2 TRBV5-1
TGTGTTGGGGGACAGGGGGACACCGGGGAGCTGTTTTTT CVGGQGDTGELFF . TRBD1 TRBJ2-2 TRBV2
TGTGCCAGCAGGCCCCCCGGAGCGGGAGTCAATGAGCAGTTCTTC CASRPPGAGVNEQFF . TRBD2 TRBJ2-1 TRBV6-5
TGCAGCGTCATGACTAGCGGGAGGGCCTTGGGATACGAGCAGTACTTC CSVMTSGRALGYEQYF once TRBD2 TRBJ2-7 TRBV29-1
TGCAGCGTTGAGCTAGCGGACGACTACAATGAGCAGTTCTTC CSVELADDYNEQFF . TRBD2 TRBJ2-1 TRBV29-1
TGCGCCAGCAGCTCTGTTGACAGGGGGCTCTTTTTAGGGAACACTGAAGCTTTCTTT CASSSVDRGLFLGNTEAFF . TRBD1 TRBJ1-1 TRBV5-1
TGTGCCAGCAGTGGGCGGGGGGCCGTCGGGGAGCTGTTTTTT CASSGRGAVGELFF once TRBD2 TRBJ2-2 TRBV2
TGTGCCAGCAGCTTAAGGACAGGGCATATGCCAGATACGCAGTATTTT CASSLRTGHMPDTQYF . TRBD1 TRBJ2-3 TRBV5-6
TGCGCCAGCAGCTTGGGTAGCGGGGGGGCCCAAGAGACCCAGTACTTC CASSLGSGGAQETQYF . TRBD2 TRBJ2-5 TRBV5-1
TGTGCCAGCAGCTCACCGGGACAGGGGCCGGGCTACACCTTC CASSSPGQGPGYTF once TRBD1 TRBJ1-2 TRBV28
TGTGCCAGCAGTGATCACTACGAGCAGTACTTC CASSDHYEQYF . . TRBJ2-7 TRBV25-1
TGCGCCAGCAGCCAAGTTGGGAGGGACACTGAAGCTTTCTTT CASSQVGRDTEAFF . . TRBJ1-1 TRBV4-1
TGTGCCAGCAGCCAAGGGACCGGGACAGAGGTCACCGGGGAGCTGTTTTTT CASSQGTGTEVTGELFF once TRBD1 TRBJ2-2 TRBV4-2
TGTGCCTGGAGATTCGGGGTGAACACTGAAGCTTTCTTT CAWRFGVNTEAFF few . TRBJ1-1 TRBV30
TGTGCCAGCAGCAAAGGAGGTCCAAGCGTCGGGTACGAGCAGTACTTC CASSKGGPSVGYEQYF . . TRBJ2-7 TRBV21-1
TGCGCCAGCAGCTTGTTTGTCGGGGACGAGCAGTACTTC CASSLFVGDEQYF . . TRBJ2-7 TRBV5-1
TGTGCCTGGAGTGTCTCCACTGAAGCTTTCTTT CAWSVSTEAFF . . TRBJ1-1 TRBV30
TGCGCCAGCAGGCCTAGCGGGGGTAGCGAGCAGTTCTTC CASRPSGGSEQFF few TRBD2 TRBJ2-1 TRBV5-1
TGTGCCAGCAGTGCTGGACAGGGAGAGCAGTACTTC CASSAGQGEQYF . TRBD1 TRBJ2-7 TRBV6-6
TGTGCCAGCAGCCGAACGACAGGGCCCCTCTCCTACGAGCAGTACTTC CASSRTTGPLSYEQYF . TRBD1 TRBJ2-7 TRBV27
TGTGCCAGCAGCGTAGCGGCTAGCGGGGGTGGGGACAATGAGCAGTTCTTC CASSVAASGGGDNEQFF . TRBD2 TRBJ2-1 TRBV9
TGTGCCAGTGGGAGTGTGGGGAGAACAGATACGCAGTATTTT CASGSVGRTDTQYF . . TRBJ2-3 TRBV5-6
TGTGCCAGCAGGCCAGGACTAGCGCATCAAAACACCGGGGAGCTGTTTTTT CASRPGLAHQNTGELFF . TRBD2 TRBJ2-2 TRBV9
TGTGCCAGCAGTAACCCAGTAGCTGGCTACACCTTC CASSNPVAGYTF . . TRBJ1-2 TRBV6-5
TGCGCCAGCAGCCAAGATTGGGGGGGCTCGCGGACCGGGGAGCTGTTTTTT CASSQDWGGSRTGELFF . . TRBJ2-2 TRBV4-3
TGTGCCAGCTTCCACCGACTGACGGGGGTCTCCCGGACTCACACTGAAGCTTTCTTT CASFHRLTGVSRTHTEAFF . . TRBJ1-1 TRBV2
TGTGCCGGAACCGGGACTAGTCTGTACCAAGAGACCCAGTACTTC CAGTGTSLYQETQYF . TRBD2 TRBJ2-5 TRBV27
TGCGCCAGCAGTGAGATGGGGACTAGTAACGAGACCCAGTACTTC CASSEMGTSNETQYF . TRBD2 TRBJ2-5 TRBV10-1
TGTGCCAGCAGCCGGGGACAGGGAAGGACCGGGGAGCTGTTTTTT CASSRGQGRTGELFF . TRBD1 TRBJ2-2 TRBV7-6
TGTGCCAGCAGCTTAAGGTTGGGGGGGACCGCGGGGTATGGCTACACCTTC CASSLRLGGTAGYGYTF . . TRBJ1-2 TRBV5-4
TGTGCCAGCAGCTCAAGGGGTACTGGGGCCAACGTCCTGACTTTC CASSSRGTGANVLTF . . TRBJ2-6 TRBV7-9
TGTGCCAGCAGATCTCCTCTCGGACTAGGGGGGGCCAATGAGCAGTTCTTC CASRSPLGLGGANEQFF . . TRBJ2-1 TRBV28
TGCGCCAGCAGCGGAGTATACAGGGATCCTTTCCGATACACTGAAGCTTTCTTT CASSGVYRDPFRYTEAFF . . TRBJ1-1 TRBV5-1
TGTGCCAGCAGCTCATCGTCGACTAGCGGGGGACCCACAGATACGCAGTATTTT CASSSSSTSGGPTDTQYF . TRBD2 TRBJ2-3 TRBV7-3
TGTGCCATCAGGGCCGGGACTTCACACACCGGGGAGCTGTTTTTT CAIRAGTSHTGELFF . . TRBJ2-2 TRBV10-3